Sequencing of this T cell receptor (beta chain) was carried out in a study of molecular identifiers for immune sequencing clone quantification. Listed TCR primers, together with previously described methods, were used for the bulk TCR libraries. TCRdb re-called the PCR reads through MiXCR, storing one row per CDR3 protein. The table has about 98,000 distinct CDR3 sequences, about 35% seen once. Findings and limits, study-wide: Effector cells kept over 98% of their molecules in clones above 20 RNA copies, while naive cells kept under 1% there.

The CDR3 spans 15 residues. Germline V CDR1 and CDR2: SEHNR, FQNEAQ (reference sequence). Between the trimmed V and J ends, which lost 5 bases and 5 bases, there was a span of 18 bases. This clonotype turned up a few times. Its antigen is not known. The genes are TRBV7-9 and TRBJ2-5; the D gene is possibly TRBD2 (5 bases). The sequenced material came from naive CD8+ T cells from blood, with Jurkat cell RNA spiked in. Regarding subset: FACS-sorted CD8+CD4-CCR7+CD45RA+ naive T cells. The clonotype originates from a human donor in good health. Some libraries in this study had Jurkat cell RNA spiked in. The CDR3 DNA reads TGTGCCAGCAGCCGGGGTGGATATGGATTGGAGACCCAGTACTTC. It is translated as CASSRGGYGLETQYF.